Below, 27 T cell receptor beta chains from the same sample are listed, as sequenced in a study of beta chain features in type 1 diabetes. General study findings and limits: TCRB CDR3s from Type 1 diabetes patients were moderately but significantly shorter in all four CD4+ subsets.

Their target antigens are unknown. Expressed TCRB transcripts were sequenced after all isolated RNA was converted to cDNA. Using immunoSEQ multiplex PCR, the repertoire was profiled, and TCRdb retains in-frame clones only, with some absent. The sample has about 340,000 clones, roughly a tenth seen once. Sequences were obtained from central memory CD4+ T cells from blood. These receptors all stem from a man aged 25-45 years with type 1 diabetes.

The chain recombines TRBV6-5 with TRBJ1-3, with a tentative D call TRBD1 (6 bases). The V and J ends lost 5 bases and 0 bases respectively, with 8 bases between them. The CDR3 is 14 residues long. CDR1 is MNHEY and CDR2 is SVGAGI in the germline V gene. The chain's CDR3 is CASSGGNSGNTIYF. The CDR3 region has the DNA TGTGCCAGCAGTGGGGGCAACTCTGGAAACACCATATATTTT.

This clone was seen at least ten times. In the same sample, other DNA sequences code for this CDR3. The V gene is TRBV10-3, the J gene TRBJ2-3; weak D call: TRBD1 (5 bases). V was cut by 4 bases and J by 3 bases, with 8 bases left in between. This CDR3 has 13 residues. Germline V gene lookup returns CDR1 ENHRY and CDR2 SYGVKD. The CDR3 sequence is CAISGQGTDTQYF. The CDR3 nucleotides read TGTGCCATCAGTGGGCAGGGTACAGATACGCAGTATTTT.

This clone was counted only a few times. The V gene is TRBV4-3, the J gene TRBJ2-5; maybe TRBD2 (6 bases). The CDR3 consists of 15 residues. The V and J ends lost 3 bases and 4 bases respectively, with 15 bases between them. Germline V gives CDR1 LGHNA, CDR2 YSLEER. The CDR3 nucleotides are TGCGCCAGCAGCCACGGACTAAGCCGAGGAGAGACCCAGTACTTC. The encoded protein is CASSHGLSRGETQYF.

This clone came up a few times. The gene calls are TRBV7-2 and TRBJ2-1; 9 bases align to TRBD1. V dropped 5 bases and J dropped 6; count of bases not matched to a gene: 5. Germline V lookup: CDR1 SGHTA, CDR2 FQGNSA. The CDR3 extends over 14 amino acids. In DNA form, the CDR3 reads TGTGCCAGCAGCCGGGACAGGGAACGCAATGAGCAGTTCTTC. Protein: CASSRDRERNEQFF.

This clone was picked up a small number of times. V usage is TRBV5-6 and J usage is TRBJ2-5; the match to TRBD2 covers 15 bases. This CDR3 is 16 amino acids long. J gave up 1 base and V 3 bases, and 1 base lay outside the gene matches. Germline assignment: CDR1 SGHDT and CDR2 YYEEEE. CDR3 sequence: CASSWGLAGGQETQYF. The CDR3 bases are TGTGCCAGCAGCTGGGGACTAGCGGGGGGCCAAGAGACCCAGTACTTC. The variable domain in full, completed from reference TRBV5-6 and TRBJ2-5, reads DAGVTQSPTHLIKTRGQQVTLRCSPKSGHDTVSWYQQALGQGPQFIFQYYEEEERQRGNFPDRFSGHQFPNYSSELNVNALLLGDSALYLCASSWGLAGGQETQYFGPGTRLLVL.

The gene calls are TRBV29-1 and TRBJ1-2; a weak D match, TRBD1 (5 bases). The V and J ends lost 6 bases and 9 bases respectively, with 14 bases between them. CDR1 is SQVTM, CDR2 ANQGSEA, per germline. There are 11 residues in the CDR3. CDR3: CSVYRDHSYTF. In DNA, the CDR3 is TGCAGCGTCTACCGGGACCACAGCTACACCTTC.

The chain is built from TRBV7-9 and TRBJ2-5; possible D gene TRBD2, 6 bases. Germline V CDR1 and CDR2: SEHNR, FQNEAQ (reference sequence). The CDR3 runs to 14 residues. The germline V and J ends were trimmed by 4 bases and 4 bases, with 13 bases remaining between them. The CDR3 sequence is CASSSTSMRETQYF. CDR3 DNA: TGTGCCAGCAGCTCCACTAGCATGAGAGAGACCCAGTACTTC.

The DNA of the CDR3 is TGTGCCAGCAGCTTTTCTAGCGGGGATACGGCCATTCAGTACTTC. Residues: CASSFSSGDTAIQYF. The chain uses TRBV7-2 and TRBJ2-4; 9 bases fit TRBD2. This CDR3 spans 15 amino acids. Germline V gene lookup returns CDR1 SGHTA and CDR2 FQGNSA. The junction had 9 bases not matched to a gene; V was cut back by 3 bases and J by 9 bases. Full variable domain (remainder filled in from reference TRBV7-2 and TRBJ2-4): GAGVSQSPSNKVTEKGKDVELRCDPISGHTALYWYRQSLGQGLEFLIYFQGNSAPDKSGLPSDRFSAERTGGSVSTLTIQRTQQEDSAVYLCASSFSSGDTAIQYFGAGTRLSVL.

This clone turned up a few times. The V and J genes are TRBV5-6 and TRBJ1-2, with 9 bases matching TRBD1. V lost 0 bases, J lost 0 bases, and 3 bases stayed unmatched. CDR3 length: 16 residues. Germline V gene lookup returns CDR1 SGHDT and CDR2 YYEEEE. CDR3 sequence (DNA): TGTGCCAGCAGCTTGGCCGGGACAGGGTCTAACTATGGCTACACCTTC. The encoded protein is CASSLAGTGSNYGYTF.

Many counts were recorded for this clone. The J gene is TRBJ1-5, the V gene TRBV5-6; 10 bases fit TRBD1. V shed 4 bases, J shed 4 bases, and the junction held 8 bases outside the gene matches. Germline lookup yields CDR1 SGHDT and CDR2 YYEEEE. The CDR3 runs 16 residues. CDR3 sequence: CASSRRDRGGNQPQHF. In DNA, the CDR3 is TGTGCCAGCAGCCGCCGGGACAGGGGCGGGAATCAGCCCCAGCATTTT.

This chain links TRBV7-2 with TRBJ2-5; TRBD2 matches at 12 bases. The CDR3 covers 17 residues. Germline V lookup: CDR1 SGHTA, CDR2 FQGNSA. After removal of 2 bases from V and 4 bases from J, the junction contained 8 bases not matched to a gene. CDR3 in DNA: TGTGCCAGCAGCTTATCGGCTAGCGGGGGGGTTAGAGAGACCCAGTACTTC. Protein sequence: CASSLSASGGVRETQYF.

The chain has TRBV5-6 and TRBJ1-6; tentatively, D is TRBD1 (6 bases). Trimming removed 3 bases from V and 7 bases from J, with 8 bases in between. The CDR3 consists of 13 residues. The germline V gene has CDR1 SGHDT and CDR2 YYEEEE. This CDR3 is CASSWGHNSPLHF. Written as DNA, the CDR3 is TGTGCCAGCAGCTGGGGGCACAATTCACCCCTCCACTTT.

V and J are TRBV30 and TRBJ2-7; D is perhaps TRBD2 (5 bases). V lost 3 bases and J lost 2, with 11 bases in between. This CDR3 has 13 amino acids. Germline V gene lookup returns CDR1 GTSNPN and CDR2 SVGIG (reference sequence). The DNA for the CDR3 is TGTGCCTGGAGCCCCGGGGATGCCTACGAGCAGTACTTC. It encodes CAWSPGDAYEQYF.

CDR3 protein: CASSRQMNTEAFF. CDR3 DNA sequence: TGTGCCAGCAGCCGACAGATGAACACTGAAGCTTTCTTT. J is TRBJ1-1 and V is TRBV16; the D gene is possibly TRBD1 (5 bases). Trimming stripped 4 bases from V and 0 bases from J, with 6 bases between. Germline V gene lookup returns CDR1 KGHSY and CDR2 FQNENV. This CDR3 contains 13 residues. The full variable domain, its missing parts supplied by reference TRBV16 and TRBJ1-1, is GEEVAQTPKHLVRGEGQKAKLYCAPIKGHSYVFWYQQVLKNEFKFLISFQNENVFDETGMPKERFSAKCLPNSPCSLEIQATKLEDSAVYFCASSRQMNTEAFFGQGTRLTVV.

This clone has just a few counts. CDR3 DNA sequence: TGCGCCAGCAGCTTATACAATTCTAACACTGAAGCTTTCTTT. Protein product: CASSLYNSNTEAFF. The rearrangement uses TRBV5-1 and TRBJ1-1, with D hard to call. The CDR3 runs to 14 residues. Trimming left V 2 bases short and J 2 bases short, with 10 bases between. CDR1 is SGHRS, CDR2 YFSETQ, per germline.

This clone came up a few times. A much larger clone differs from this one at a single base, so this may be a read error. The J gene is TRBJ2-3, the V gene TRBV7-2, with 9 bases fitting TRBD2. CDR1 is SGHTA and CDR2 is FQGNSA in the germline V gene. This CDR3 has 14 amino acids. The CDR3 spells CASSIAGGTDTQYF. CDR3 bases: TGTGCCAGCAGCATAGCGGGGGGCACAGATACGCAGTATTTT.

This chain connects TRBV6-4 to TRBJ1-1; 9 bases fit TRBD1. V shed 6 bases and J 3 bases; nucleotides not matched to a gene: 2. The CDR3 totals 13 residues. CDR1 and CDR2 (germline): MRHNA, SNTAGT. CDR3 amino acids: CASRRTGDTEAFF. DNA for the CDR3: TGTGCCAGCAGGCGGACAGGGGACACTGAAGCTTTCTTT.

This clone was counted many times. The genes are TRBV11-2 and TRBJ2-1, with 8 bases aligning to TRBD2. Germline CDR1 and CDR2: SGHAT and FQNNGV. The CDR3 spans 17 residues. V lost 5 bases and J lost 0; bases outside the gene matches: 9. CDR3 amino acids: CASSNLGTRGSYNEQFF. The CDR3 DNA reads TGTGCCAGCAGCAACCTCGGGACTAGGGGCTCCTACAATGAGCAGTTCTTC. Filled out from reference TRBV11-2 and TRBJ2-1, the complete variable domain reads EAGVAQSPRYKIIEKRQSVAFWCNPISGHATLYWYQQILGQGPKLLIQFQNNGVVDDSQLPKDRFSAERLKGVDSTLKIQPAKLEDSAVYLCASSNLGTRGSYNEQFFGPGTRLTVL.

Only a few counts were recorded for this clone. The CDR3 DNA follows: TGTGCCAGTAGTATAGAGGGGAACTATGGCTACACCTTC. As protein: CASSIEGNYGYTF. This chain links TRBV19 with TRBJ1-2, with unresolved D. Trimming pared 0 bases from V and 2 bases from J, leaving 4 bases between. The germline V gene has CDR1 LNHDA and CDR2 SQIVND (reference sequence). The CDR3 loop spans 13 amino acids.

The CDR3 region is CASSGVSGANVLTF. DNA of the CDR3: TGTGCCAGCAGCGGAGTCTCTGGGGCCAACGTCCTGACTTTC. V usage is TRBV9 and J usage is TRBJ2-6; no reliable D call. The germline V and J ends were trimmed by 3 bases and 0 bases, with 4 bases remaining between them. The CDR3 totals 14 residues. Germline assignment: CDR1 SGDLS and CDR2 YYNGEE.

The J gene is TRBJ1-2, the V gene TRBV30; possible D gene TRBD1, 5 bases. The CDR3 runs 12 residues. Germline V gives CDR1 GTSNPN, CDR2 SVGIG (reference sequence). Trimming cost V 1 base and J 13 bases, with 16 bases left between them. The CDR3 spells CAWSDTRQGLTF. The CDR3 DNA is TGTGCCTGGAGTGACACCCGGCAGGGCCTCACCTTC.

This clone was recorded at least ten times. The chain uses TRBV10-3 and TRBJ2-5; D call uncertain. The CDR3 is 12 amino acids. V shed 3 bases and J shed 4 bases, with 6 bases lying between them. The germline gives CDR1 ENHRY, CDR2 SYGVKD. The CDR3 coding sequence is TGTGCCATCAGTGAAAGGGTAGAGACCCAGTACTTC. It codes for CAISERVETQYF.

The chain uses TRBV10-3 and TRBJ2-7; 9 bases are a match to TRBD2. This CDR3 is built from 16 residues. The germline V gene encodes CDR1 ENHRY and CDR2 SYGVKD. The V and J ends lost 1 base and 4 bases, in that order; junction bases with no gene match: 8. The CDR3 is CAISELFERGDYEQYF. DNA of the CDR3: TGTGCCATCAGTGAGTTGTTTGAGCGGGGGGATTACGAGCAGTACTTC.

V and J are TRBV4-3 and TRBJ2-3, with D maybe TRBD2 (5 bases). V was cut by 0 bases and J by 5 bases, with 9 bases left in between. Germline CDR1 and CDR2: LGHNA and YSLEER. The length of the CDR3 is 14 residues. CDR3 DNA: TGCGCCAGCAGCCAAGAACTAGTCGGAGATACGCAGTATTTT. Amino acids: CASSQELVGDTQYF.

This clone was seen a handful of times. The chain uses TRBV10-2 and TRBJ2-3; D perhaps matches TRBD1 (6 bases). Germline loops: CDR1 WSHSY, CDR2 SAAADI. This CDR3 has 11 residues. V was trimmed by 4 bases and J by 11 bases, leaving 10 bases between them. The DNA of the CDR3 is TGCGCCAGCAGTGGCGTACAGGGGCAGTATTTT. It codes for CASSGVQGQYF.

This clone showed up just a few times. The chain combines TRBV5-1 with TRBJ1-2; 8 positions agree with TRBD1. The CDR3 runs to 16 residues. Germline V gene data show CDR1 as SGHRS and CDR2 as YFSETQ. The trim removed 4 bases at V and 4 bases at J, leaving 12 bases unmatched. CDR3 sequence (DNA): TGCGCCAGCAGCGACACGACAGGGGCGAGCGGCTATGGCTACACCTTC. This encodes CASSDTTGASGYGYTF.

The rearrangement links TRBV11-2 to TRBJ2-1; possible D gene TRBD2, 6 bases. The length of the CDR3 is 13 residues. CDR1 and CDR2 from the germline V gene are SGHAT and FQNNGV. With 5 bases removed from V and 7 bases from J, the gap between germline ends came to 12 bases. In DNA form, the CDR3 reads TGTGCCAGCAGCCAGATGACTAGTAATGAGCAGTTCTTC. This gives the protein CASSQMTSNEQFF.